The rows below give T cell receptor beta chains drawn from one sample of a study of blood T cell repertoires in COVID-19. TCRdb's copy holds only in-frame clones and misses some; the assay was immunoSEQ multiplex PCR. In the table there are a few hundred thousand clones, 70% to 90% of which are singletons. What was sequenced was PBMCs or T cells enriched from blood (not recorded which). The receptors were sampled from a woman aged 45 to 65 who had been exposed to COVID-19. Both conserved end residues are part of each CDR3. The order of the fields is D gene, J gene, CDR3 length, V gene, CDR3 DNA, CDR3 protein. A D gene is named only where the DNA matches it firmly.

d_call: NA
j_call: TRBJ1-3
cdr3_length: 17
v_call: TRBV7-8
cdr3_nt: TGTGCCAGCAGCTTAATAGCCGGACAGCTCTCTGGAAACACCATATATTTT
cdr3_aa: CASSLIAGQLSGNTIYF

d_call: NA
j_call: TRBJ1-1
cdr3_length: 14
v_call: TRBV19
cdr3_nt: TGTGCCAGTAGTTTTGGACGGGGAACAACTGAAGCTTTCTTT
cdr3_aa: CASSFGRGTTEAFF

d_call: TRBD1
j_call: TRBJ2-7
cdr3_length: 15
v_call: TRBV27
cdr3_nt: TGTGCCAGCAGTTACGGGACAGGGGTCCTGGACGAGCAGTACTTC
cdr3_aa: CASSYGTGVLDEQYF

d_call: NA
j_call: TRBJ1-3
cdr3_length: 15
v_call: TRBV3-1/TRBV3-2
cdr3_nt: TGTGCCAGCAGCCAAGAAAGGGGCAGGGTAAACACCATATATTTT
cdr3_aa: CASSQERGRVNTIYF

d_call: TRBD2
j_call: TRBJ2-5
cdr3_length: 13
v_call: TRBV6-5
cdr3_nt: TGTGCCAGCACCTCTAGCGGGGGGGAGACCCAGTACTTC
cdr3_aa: CASTSSGGETQYF

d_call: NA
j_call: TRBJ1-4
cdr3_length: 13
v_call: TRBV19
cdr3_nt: TGTGCCACCAGGTCCGAGGCGGGTGAAAAACTGTTTTTT
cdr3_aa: CATRSEAGEKLFF

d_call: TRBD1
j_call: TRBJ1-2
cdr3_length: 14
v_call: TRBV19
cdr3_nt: TGTGCCAGTAGGCGAGACAGGGGGAACTATGGCTACACCTTC
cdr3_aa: CASRRDRGNYGYTF

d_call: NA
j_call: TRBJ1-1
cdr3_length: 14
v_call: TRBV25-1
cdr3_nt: TGTGCCAGCAGTCCGGGAGACGAGATCACTGAAGCTTTCTTT
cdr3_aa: CASSPGDEITEAFF

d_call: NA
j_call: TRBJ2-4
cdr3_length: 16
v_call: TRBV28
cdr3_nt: TGTGCCAGCAGCCACCTGGGGAGCGAGGGCAAAAACATTCAGTACTTC
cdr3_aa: CASSHLGSEGKNIQYF

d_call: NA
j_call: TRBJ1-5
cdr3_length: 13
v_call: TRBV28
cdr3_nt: TGTGCCAGCAGGGAGTGGGTAAATCAGCCCCAGCATTTT
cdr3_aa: CASREWVNQPQHF